A single sample gave rise to the 20 T cell receptor beta chains below, sequenced in a study of cytomegalovirus exposure and HLA in healthy donors. This PCR relied on a set of 60 Vbeta primers and 13 Jbeta primers. Repertoires were generated with immunoSEQ multiplex PCR, while TCRdb's copy carries only in-frame clones and drops some. Of some 150,000 clones listed, 70% to 80% are singletons. The material sequenced was PBMCs. The receptors originated from a man between 18 and 29 years old in good health and CMV-seropositive.

V and J are TRBV19 and TRBJ2-5; unclear D gene. In germline, CDR1 is LNHDA, CDR2 SQIVND (reference sequence). The CDR3 is made up of 15 amino acids. Trimming took 6 bases from V and 2 from J, leaving 16 bases between them. Here the CDR3 reads CASSPPQARQETQYF. As DNA, the CDR3 is TGTGCCAGTAGCCCCCCCCAGGCTCGGCAAGAGACCCAGTACTTC.

The chain has TRBV27 and TRBJ1-2; perhaps TRBD1 as D (5 bases). The CDR3 has 14 residues. V was cut by 3 bases and J by 3 bases, with 11 bases left in between. Germline loops: CDR1 MNHEY, CDR2 SMNVEV (reference sequence). The CDR3 sequence: CASSFMGRDYGYTF. CDR3 coding DNA: TGTGCCAGCAGTTTTATGGGGCGTGACTATGGCTACACCTTC.

Comment on this clone: At one boundary the junction diverges from the germline segment, which might be a read error. The rearrangement uses TRBV7-8 and TRBJ1-4, with D possibly matching TRBD1 (6 bases). The CDR3 totals 15 residues. Germline values: CDR1 SGHVS, CDR2 FQNEAQ. CDR3 sequence: CASSSLGTTNEKLFF. CDR3 nucleotide sequence: TGTGCCAGCAGCTCCCTTGGGACAACCAATGAAAAACTGTTTTTT.

This chain joins TRBV7-2 and TRBJ2-1; a weak D match, TRBD1 (5 bases). V was pared by 1 base and J by 8 bases, with 12 bases between. CDR3 length equals 14 residues. The germline gives CDR1 SGHTA, CDR2 FQGNSA. The CDR3 DNA reads TGTGCCAGCAGCTTAGACCGCAGGGTGGATGAGCAGTTCTTC. Its protein product is CASSLDRRVDEQFF.

As to this clone: Other DNA sequences in this sample translate to the same CDR3. This chain connects TRBV5-4 to TRBJ2-7; no clear D gene. Germline V gene data show CDR1 as SGHNT and CDR2 as YYREEE (reference sequence). Trimming took off 1 base at V and 3 bases at J, with 5 bases between the two ends. CDR3 length: 12 amino acids. Written as DNA, the CDR3 is TGTGCCAGCAGCTTGTCCGGCTACGAGCAGTACTTC. This encodes CASSLSGYEQYF.

This chain links TRBV20-1 with TRBJ2-7; D unclear. V was trimmed by 6 bases and J by 3 bases, leaving 9 bases between them. Germline CDR1 reads DFQATT; CDR2 reads SNEGSKA (reference sequence). CDR3 length: 11 amino acids. The CDR3 is CSASPGYEQYF. The CDR3 DNA is TGCAGTGCCTCCCCAGGCTACGAGCAGTACTTC.

The DNA for the CDR3 is TGTGCCAGCGCTCAACAGGGGGCCAAAAACATTCAGTACTTC. It specifies CASAQQGAKNIQYF. This sequence joins TRBV27 and TRBJ2-4; 7 bases fit TRBD1. The trim removed 8 bases at V and 1 base at J, leaving 5 bases unmatched. The CDR3 has 14 residues. Germline lookup yields CDR1 MNHEY and CDR2 SMNVEV (reference sequence).

V and J are TRBV30 and TRBJ1-2, with D unclear. This CDR3 comprises 11 residues. V was cut by 5 bases and J by 5 bases, with 9 bases left in between. Germline CDR1 reads GTSNPN; CDR2 reads SVGIG (reference sequence). The CDR3 is CAWPSSYGYTF. CDR3 DNA sequence: TGTGCCTGGCCCTCGAGTTATGGCTACACCTTC.

This chain connects TRBV18 to TRBJ2-1; the D gene is possibly TRBD1 (6 bases). Germline CDR1 reads KGHSH; CDR2 reads LQKENI. The V and J ends lost 5 bases and 4 bases respectively, with 18 bases between them. The CDR3 extends over 16 amino acids. The CDR3 sequence: CASSKEGGIGYNEQFF. CDR3 bases: TGTGCCAGCTCAAAGGAAGGGGGTATAGGGTACAATGAGCAGTTCTTC. Using reference TRBV18 and TRBJ2-1 for the parts outside the CDR3, the full variable domain is NAGVMQNPRHLVRRRGQEARLRCSPMKGHSHVYWYRQLPEEGLKFMVYLQKENIIDESGMPKERFSAEFPKEGPSILRIQQVVRGDSAAYFCASSKEGGIGYNEQFFGPGTRLTVL.

This rearrangement joins TRBV7-8 to TRBJ2-2, with a possible D match to TRBD2 (6 bases). Germline V lookup: CDR1 SGHVS, CDR2 FQNEAQ. The ends were cut back, 5 bases at V and 1 base at J, with 14 bases in the middle. The CDR3 runs 16 residues. In DNA form, the CDR3 reads TGTGCCAGCAGCCCACTGGCTAGCGTGAACACCGGGGAGCTGTTTTTT. Protein sequence: CASSPLASVNTGELFF.

The chain carries TRBV19 and TRBJ1-2; 7 bases map to TRBD1. Germline values: CDR1 LNHDA, CDR2 SQIVND (reference sequence). CDR3 length equals 13 residues. V was pared by 7 bases and J by 3 bases, with 5 bases of the junction left unmatched. Here the CDR3 reads CASNRGLDYGYTF. The CDR3 bases are TGTGCCAGTAACAGGGGCTTAGACTATGGCTACACCTTC.

V usage is TRBV15 and J usage is TRBJ2-7, with 11 bases matching TRBD2. CDR3 length: 15 amino acids. The germline CDR1 and CDR2 sequences are LNHNV and YYDKDF (reference sequence). V was clipped by 4 bases and J by 3 bases; unmatched bases: 5. CDR3 sequence reads: CATSTGLAGGYEQYF. As DNA, the CDR3 is TGTGCCACCAGCACGGGCCTAGCGGGAGGCTACGAGCAGTACTTC.

The genes are TRBV5-1 and TRBJ2-7, with D maybe TRBD2 (6 bases). Germline V gene sequence: CDR1 SGHRS, CDR2 YFSETQ. V was trimmed by 0 bases and J by 2 bases, leaving 9 bases between them. This CDR3 is built from 14 residues. This chain's CDR3 is CASSLGDSAYEQYF. The CDR3, as DNA: TGCGCCAGCAGCTTGGGGGACTCCGCCTACGAGCAGTACTTC.

The gene calls are TRBV19 and TRBJ2-2; 11 bases agree with TRBD2. The J segment lost 4 bases and the V segment lost 4 bases, leaving 20 bases of the junction unmatched. Germline V gives CDR1 LNHDA, CDR2 SQIVND (reference sequence). The CDR3 sequence is 21 residues long. Here the CDR3 reads CASSKQRLAGRTTGITGELFF. For the CDR3, the DNA is TGTGCCAGTAGTAAACAACGACTAGCGGGACGGACCACAGGAATCACCGGGGAGCTGTTTTTT. The complete variable domain, with remaining parts taken from reference TRBV19 and TRBJ2-2, reads DGGITQSPKYLFRKEGQNVTLSCEQNLNHDAMYWYRQDPGQGLRLIYYSQIVNDFQKGDIAEGYSVSREKKESFPLTVTSAQKNPTAFYLCASSKQRLAGRTTGITGELFFGEGSRLTVL.

This chain links TRBV30 with TRBJ1-1; D gene ambiguous. V was clipped by 0 bases and J by 1 base, with 6 bases between them. Germline V lookup: CDR1 GTSNPN, CDR2 SVGIG (reference sequence). The CDR3 sequence is 13 residues long. The DNA for the CDR3 is TGTGCCTGGAGTGTACTAACGAACACTGAAGCTTTCTTT. Translating gives CAWSVLTNTEAFF. The full variable domain, its missing parts supplied by reference TRBV30 and TRBJ1-1, is SQTIHQWPATLVQPVGSPLSLECTVEGTSNPNLYWYRQAAGRGLQLLFYSVGIGQISSEVPQNLSASRPQDRQFILSSKKLLLSDSGFYLCAWSVLTNTEAFFGQGTRLTVV.

This clone was observed a handful of times. This chain links TRBV7-2 with TRBJ1-1, with D possibly TRBD1 on 5 matching bases. V was shortened by 5 bases and J by 1 base, with 14 bases between the two germline ends. The CDR3 extends over 15 amino acids. Germline loops: CDR1 SGHTA, CDR2 FQGNSA. In DNA, the CDR3 is TGTGCCAGCAGCGGATCCGGGGGGTCGAACACTGAAGCTTTCTTT. Its translation is CASSGSGGSNTEAFF.

This chain connects TRBV18 to TRBJ1-4, with 7 bases fitting TRBD1. Trimming cost V 6 bases and J 4 bases; bases outside gene matches: 8. The CDR3 spans 15 residues. Germline CDR1 and CDR2: KGHSH and LQKENI. This chain's CDR3 is CASSETGPINEKLFF. The CDR3 region has the DNA TGTGCCAGCTCGGAGACAGGGCCGATTAATGAAAAACTGTTTTTT. Full variable domain (rest looked up from reference TRBV18 and TRBJ1-4): NAGVMQNPRHLVRRRGQEARLRCSPMKGHSHVYWYRQLPEEGLKFMVYLQKENIIDESGMPKERFSAEFPKEGPSILRIQQVVRGDSAAYFCASSETGPINEKLFFGSGTQLSVL.

The rearrangement uses TRBV19 and TRBJ1-2, with TRBD1 identical over 7 bases. CDR3 length equals 14 residues. The trim removed 11 bases at V and 8 bases at J, leaving 17 bases unmatched. CDR1 LNHDA and CDR2 SQIVND come from the germline V gene (reference sequence). The CDR3 sequence is CASTLQGQIWGYTF. The CDR3 DNA follows: TGTGCCTCTACCCTACAGGGGCAGATTTGGGGCTACACCTTC. The full variable domain, with the rest looked up from reference TRBV19 and TRBJ1-2, is DGGITQSPKYLFRKEGQNVTLSCEQNLNHDAMYWYRQDPGQGLRLIYYSQIVNDFQKGDIAEGYSVSREKKESFPLTVTSAQKNPTAFYLCASTLQGQIWGYTFGSGTRLTVV.

The chain recombines TRBV30 with TRBJ1-1; 8 bases match TRBD1. The CDR3 runs 15 residues. Germline V lookup: CDR1 GTSNPN, CDR2 SVGIG (reference sequence). The ends lost 6 bases at V and 0 bases at J; junction bases unmatched: 9. The DNA of the CDR3 is TGTGCCTGCCAATTACAGGGGGACGTGAACACTGAAGCTTTCTTT. It yields the protein CACQLQGDVNTEAFF.

The chain joins TRBV6-1 to TRBJ1-5; D is perhaps TRBD1 (5 bases). V lost 8 bases and J lost 0, with 11 bases in between. The CDR3 runs to 14 residues. Germline CDR1 is MNHNS and CDR2 is SASEGT. This CDR3 reads CASLDSYSNQPQHF. The DNA for the CDR3 is TGTGCCAGCTTAGACAGCTATAGCAATCAGCCCCAGCATTTT.